The TCR beta chain under discussion was sequenced for a study of Graves' ophthalmopathy and Graves' hyperthyroidism. In the case of this clonotype: One junction end disagrees with the germline gene, perhaps due to a read error.

The study excluded patients with other autoimmune diseases, uncontrolled infections, pregnancy or lactation. PBMCs had their origin in fresh peripheral blood (around 10 ml). The authors amplified TCR beta CDR3 regions from RNA transcripts. First-round RT-PCR relied on HTBI primers, and a second-round multiplex PCR came next. Using its own MiXCR run on the multiplex PCR reads, TCRdb lists one record per CDR3 protein. The sample shows approximately 160,000 distinct CDR3 sequences, 30% to 45% of them seen only once. The TCR was taken from a man aged 25 to 40 with Graves' ophthalmopathy. The sequencing input was peripheral blood.

CDR3 in DNA: TGTGCCAGCAGTGGGGACAAGAGAGCGGTCTTC. This translates into CASSGDKRAVF. The chain couples TRBV28 to TRBJ2-7; tentatively, D is TRBD1 (6 bases). The germline gives CDR1 MDHEN, CDR2 SYDVKM. CDR3 size: 11 residues. Full variable domain (remainder filled in from reference TRBV28 and TRBJ2-7): DVKVTQSSRYLVKRTGEKVFLECVQDMDHENMFWYRQDPGLGLRLIYFSYDVKMKEKGDIPEGYSVSREKKERFSLILESASTNQTSMYLCASSGDKRAVFGPGTRLTVT.